This T cell receptor beta chain was identified during a study of shared clonotypes between healthy human individuals. Whole-study context: A couple of female and a few male donors aged 18 to 49 were enrolled. CD4 naive and memory got three plates each, CD8 naive two, CD8 memory one.

Details on this clone: Its specificity is unknown. Other DNA sequences of this sample code for an identical CDR3.

Germline values: CDR1 KGHSH, CDR2 LQKENI. The CDR3 runs to 13 residues. V lost 0 bases, J lost 5 bases, and 7 bases lay in between. Study findings and constraints: The generation probabilities recorded for non-shared clonotypes fell below those of clonotypes shared by all four donors.

Deep-level settings were used for running the assay. The protocol was immunoSEQ multiplex PCR, while the TCRdb copy is restricted to in-frame clones and leaves out a portion. The table records over 1.5 million clones, about 98% of them present only once. The TCR was taken from a young man in good health. Sequencing used naive CD4+ T cells sorted from blood. Subset denoted: CD45RA+ positively selected. J is TRBJ1-2 and V is TRBV18; D is possibly TRBD1 (5 bases). Written as DNA, the CDR3 is TGTGCCAGCTCACCACCGACAGATTATGGCTACACCTTC. It encodes CASSPPTDYGYTF.